This T cell receptor (beta chain) came from a study of a mutant IDH1 vaccine in newly diagnosed glioma. Turning to the study itself: Patients had received radiotherapy, temozolomide, or both previously, most receiving both. Study-level points and caveats: Researchers report vaccine-induced immune responses in roughly 93% of patients.

Stated time point: week 23, last vaccination. It was 300 ug of mutant IDH1 20-mer peptide that made up each vaccine dose, given with topical imiquimod. Each donor presented with a new WHO grade 3 or 4 astrocytoma that tested IDH1-mutant and showed ATRX loss. Germline V CDR1 and CDR2: SGHRS, YFSETQ. Germline trimming cut 4 bases from V and 5 bases from J; bases unmatched to any gene: 5. The CDR3 has 14 residues. This clone was found a few times. The antigen remains unidentified. Method: immunoSEQ multiplex PCR; TCRdb's copy keeps in-frame clones and lacks some. The data show about 20,000 clones, roughly 78% seen once.

This TCR derives from a young man with glioma. The starting material was PBMCs, obtained from a glioma patient whose treatment included an IDH1 peptide vaccine. The chain joins TRBV5-1 to TRBJ1-5; TRBD1 agrees at 8 bases. The CDR3 DNA is TGCGCCAGCAGCGACGGACAGGGCCATCAGCCCCAGCATTTT. Its protein is CASSDGQGHQPQHF.